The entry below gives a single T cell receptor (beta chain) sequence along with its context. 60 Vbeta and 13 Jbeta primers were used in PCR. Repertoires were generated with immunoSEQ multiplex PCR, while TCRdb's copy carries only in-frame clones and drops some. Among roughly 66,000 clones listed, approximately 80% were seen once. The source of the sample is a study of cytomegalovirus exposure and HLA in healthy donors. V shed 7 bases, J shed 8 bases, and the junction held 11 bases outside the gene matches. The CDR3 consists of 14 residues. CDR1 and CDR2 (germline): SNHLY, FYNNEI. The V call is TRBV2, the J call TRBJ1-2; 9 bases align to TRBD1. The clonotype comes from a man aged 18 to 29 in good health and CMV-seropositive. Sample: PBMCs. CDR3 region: CASNWDRASGGYTF. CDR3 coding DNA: TGTGCCAGCAACTGGGACAGGGCCTCTGGGGGCTACACCTTC.